The 3 T cell receptor beta chains in this list originate from one sample, sequenced in a study of blood T cell repertoires in COVID-19. Sequencing was performed with immunoSEQ multiplex PCR; in TCRdb, only in-frame clones are kept and a portion is missing. The sample has about 110,000 clones; around 89% are singletons. Sequences were obtained from peripheral blood. These receptors were collected from a man between 45 and 60 years old with active or convalescent COVID-19.

The V gene is TRBV24-1, the J gene TRBJ2-1, with 11 bases fitting TRBD2. CDR3 size: 20 residues. After removal of 5 bases from V and 3 bases from J, the junction contained 17 bases not matched to a gene. Germline CDR1 reads KGHDR; CDR2 reads SFDVKD. The CDR3, as DNA: TGTGCCACCAGTGGGGTAGCGGGAGGGCCGTTACGAGCCGGCTACAATGAGCAGTTCTTC. Its translation: CATSGVAGGPLRAGYNEQFF.

The chain recombines TRBV28 with TRBJ1-4; D ambiguous. V gave up 5 bases and J gave up 8 bases, with 15 bases separating them. The CDR3 runs to 14 residues. The germline V gene has CDR1 MDHEN and CDR2 SYDVKM. The CDR3 region is CASSLSPLREKLFF. DNA for the CDR3: TGTGCCAGCAGTCTTTCTCCCCTGCGGGAAAAACTGTTTTTT.

The rearrangement uses TRBV5-4 and TRBJ2-5; 7 nucleotides line up with TRBD2. Trimming took 0 bases from V and 2 from J; bases not matched to a gene: 7. This CDR3 comprises 16 residues. Germline CDR1 and CDR2: SGHNT and YYREEE (reference sequence). The CDR3 DNA sequence: TGTGCCAGCAGCTTGGCGGGGGGAGTCCCTCAAGAGACCCAGTACTTC. This sequence encodes CASSLAGGVPQETQYF.